The entry below gives a single T cell receptor (beta chain) sequence along with its context. As yet, its antigen is unknown. This CDR3 is 15 amino acids long. The germline V gene has CDR1 PRHDT and CDR2 FYEKMQ (reference sequence). This PCR relied on a set of 60 Vbeta primers and 13 Jbeta primers. The protocol was immunoSEQ multiplex PCR, while the TCRdb copy is restricted to in-frame clones and leaves out a portion. The table lists roughly 170,000 clones, roughly four fifths of them singletons, with roughly 2% in the top ten. The data originate from a study of cytomegalovirus exposure and HLA in healthy donors. For the study at large: HLA-typed donors were the source of about 81 million unique TCRs held in an early data release. Study-wide points: High specificity and sensitivity for cytomegalovirus status were reported for the classifier. After further analysis at a later stage, 17,000 or so TCR beta sequences were associated with HLA alleles at 0.05 false discovery rate. Rare TCR sequences dominated, though some public TCRs recurred in many donors.

This chain links TRBV13 with TRBJ2-5, with 9 positions matching TRBD1. The tail of the sequence fits TRBJ2-7 better, so the J call may be wrong. Sequencing input: PBMCs. The source of this sequence is a woman aged 30 to 39 in good health and CMV-seronegative. The CDR3 is CASSRGGQGFYEQYF. CDR3 bases: TGTGCCAGCAGTAGGGGGGGACAGGGTTTTTACGAGCAGTACTTC.